This T cell receptor (beta chain) was recorded in a study of cytomegalovirus exposure and HLA in healthy donors. Study-level points and caveats: The HLA-A and HLA-B alleles of most subjects were reportedly predicted accurately from TCR beta sequences.

Turning to this clone: The target antigen is unknown.

The CDR3 extends over 12 amino acids. With 0 bases removed from V and 7 bases from J, the gap between germline ends came to 4 bases. CDR1 is SGDLS, CDR2 YYNGEE, per germline. This PCR relied on a set of 60 Vbeta primers and 13 Jbeta primers. The data were produced by immunoSEQ multiplex PCR, yet TCRdb's version contains in-frame clones alone and is incomplete. The table includes roughly 130,000 clones, about 73% detected once. The rearrangement joins TRBV9 to TRBJ2-2; no firm D call. Sequenced: PBMCs. This TCR derives from a woman aged 45-65 years in good health and CMV-seropositive. The CDR3 sequence: CASSVAVGELFF. The CDR3 DNA reads TGTGCCAGCAGCGTAGCTGTCGGGGAGCTGTTTTTT.